This section outlines one T cell receptor (beta chain) sequence together with its context. The target of this receptor is not known. Base qualities are missing; no much larger clone stands one base away. The data originate from a study of T cell responses to AZD1222 COVID-19 vaccine (TCRdb year 2021). Some background on the complete study: TCR sequencing was performed for about 250 trial participants, of whom 200 to 220 were given two doses of AZD1222 and some 25 were given two doses of MenACWY control vaccine. Trial participants were enrolled by age into subgroups of 18-55, 56-69 and 70-plus years, and around 150, 28 and 57 TCR-sequenced participants, respectively, were included in these subgroups. Results the study describes overall, beyond this receptor: Participants were mostly white British and included more females than males, and it was suggested by the authors that clonal diversity may have been underestimated. Because no samples from the day 14 peak response were available, repertoires could be characterized only after the peak T cell response. Only five or six AZD1222 recipients were SARS-CoV-2 seropositive at baseline, limiting conclusions about previously exposed vaccinees. After two AZD1222 doses, both the breadth and the depth of spike-specific TCRs were significantly higher than at day 0 and than in MenACWY recipients. In the small 56-69-year group, the increase in depth fell short of significance, most likely because of low power. The vaccine-associated CD4 TCRs covered the entire spike protein, and the dominant responses fell in regions 160-218 and 743-854. Epitopes outside the regions mutated in the B.1.351 and B.1.1.7 variants were reportedly recognized by nearly half of the unique spike-specific TCRs.

The CDR3 regions of human TCRbeta chains were analyzed by immunosequencing. For the original study's pipeline: TCRs in the repertoires were compared against a reference library of SARS-CoV-2-specific TCRs that had been generated with the MIRA antigen-specificity platform. Breadth meant the fraction of unique TCRs that were SARS-CoV-2-associated, whereas depth meant the fraction of total T cells that were SARS-CoV-2-associated. Using the MIRA data, each spike-specific TCR was assigned both to the spike region to which the TCR was reactive and to a CD4 or CD8 class. Log10-transformed breadth and depth values were compared by one-way ANOVA with Sidak's multiple comparisons tests. Held by TCRdb, this immuneACCESS table contains in-frame sequences only and omits some clones. Under half of the omission traces to an unresolved V gene where checked; the cause of the rest is unknown. D and trimming come from the DNA, and the V and J calls and clone size come from that table. Recorded for this sample are about 150,000 clones; about nine tenths of them occurred a single time. The ten largest account for roughly 5% of the sample.

V is cut by 10 bases and J by 0 bases, and the space between the germline ends is 12 bases. From a lookup of the germline V gene, CDR1 and CDR2 are MRHNA and SNTAGT. Counted from cysteine to phenylalanine, this CDR3 has 13 amino acids. The only DNA kept is the CDR3, 39 bases in frame from the first base. Taken with the paper, the label for time point translates to: baseline before first vaccination. This sample's treatment or condition label indicates: meningococcal conjugate vaccine given as trial control. Vaccinee samples were obtained from the UK trials COV001 and COV002, which included a single-blind randomized controlled phase 2/3 trial of AZD1222 (ChAdOx1 nCoV-19) in healthy adults. For TCRbeta chain sequencing, PBMC samples from trial participants were taken at day 0 and at day 28 after the second dose.

The clonotype originates from an adult in good health. This receptor chain uses TRBV6-4 and TRBJ1-1; the D gene is possibly TRBD1, with 6 bases matching. Sequencing was performed on peripheral blood, taken on day 0 of MenACWY control vaccination. In nucleotide form, the sequence is TGTGCCACCCGAAGGGACATGAACACTGAAGCTTTCTTT. This codes for CATRRDMNTEAFF.